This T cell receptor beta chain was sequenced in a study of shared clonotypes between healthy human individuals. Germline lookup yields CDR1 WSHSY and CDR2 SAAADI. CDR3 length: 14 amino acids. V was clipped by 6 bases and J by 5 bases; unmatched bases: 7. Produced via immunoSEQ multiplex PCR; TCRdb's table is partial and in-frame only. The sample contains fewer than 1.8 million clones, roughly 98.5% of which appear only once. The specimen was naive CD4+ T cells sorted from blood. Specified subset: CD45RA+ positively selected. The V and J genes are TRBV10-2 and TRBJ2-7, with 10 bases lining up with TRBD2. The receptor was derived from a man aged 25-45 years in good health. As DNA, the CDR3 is TGCGCCAGCAGCCCTCGGACTAGCGGCGACGAGCAGTACTTC. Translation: CASSPRTSGDEQYF.